This T cell receptor (beta chain) was observed in a study of T cell repertoires in cytomegalovirus infection. Study-wide context: CMV infection and matching HLA type were both indicated by public TCR beta signatures. Whole-study results and caveats: Cumulative frequency (of public TCR beta family members) identified carriers of CMV plus the relevant HLA.

This clonotype appeared a few times. Its antigen is currently unknown. Via MiXCR, TCRdb re-called the reads, giving one row per CDR3 protein. The repertoire holds 350,000 to 500,000 distinct CDR3 sequences, approximately 30% seen once, with roughly an eighth in the top ten. CDR1 and CDR2 from the germline V gene are SGHNT and YYREEE (reference sequence). Trimming shortened V by 1 base and J by 4 bases, and 10 bases separated the two germline ends. The CDR3 covers 14 residues. The specimen sequenced was PBMCs. The rearrangement links TRBV5-4 to TRBJ2-3, with D uncertain. The receptor was isolated from a human donor in good health (CMV status not recorded). Some clones in this sample may be carry-over from other donors' samples. The CDR3 region is CASSLMGIPDTQYF. DNA of the CDR3: TGTGCCAGCAGCTTGATGGGTATCCCAGATACGCAGTATTTT.